These 20 T cell receptor beta chains were all obtained from the same sample, sequenced in a study of cytotoxic CD8 clonotypes in ibrutinib-treated CLL. Libraries were prepared by immunoSEQ multiplex PCR; TCRdb keeps only in-frame clonotypes and omits some of them. There are 40,000 or so clones in the sample; 70% occur only once, and over 9.5% lies in the top ten. Sequenced here: PBMCs, sampled at disease progression, from a patient treated with ibrutinib. The receptor set was obtained from a human donor with chronic lymphocytic leukemia.

The CDR3 protein is CASSSQGAVEAFF. The CDR3 coding sequence is TGTGCCAGCAGTTCCCAGGGGGCCGTTGAAGCTTTCTTT. The chain joins TRBV28 to TRBJ1-1; TRBD1 matches 8 bases. The CDR3 is 13 amino acids. Unmatched junction bases numbered 5, after V lost 4 bases and J lost 7 bases. Looked up from germline, CDR1 is MDHEN and CDR2 is SYDVKM.

The chain joins TRBV4-1 to TRBJ2-7, with 11 positions matching TRBD2. With 1 base clipped from V and 3 bases from J, the junction kept 2 bases outside the gene matches. The CDR3 loop spans 15 amino acids. Germline CDR1 and CDR2: MGHRA and YSYEKL. For the CDR3, the DNA is TGCGCCAGCAGCCAAGGACTAGCGGGGAGCTACGAGCAGTACTTC. This gives the protein CASSQGLAGSYEQYF.

The V call is TRBV7-8, the J call TRBJ2-1; 12 bases are a match to TRBD2. The germline CDR1 and CDR2 sequences are SGHVS and FQNEAQ. V was pared by 5 bases and J by 2 bases, with 4 bases of the junction left unmatched. The CDR3 totals 16 residues. This chain's CDR3 is CASSPGLAGTYNEQFF. Here the CDR3 DNA reads TGTGCCAGCAGCCCCGGACTAGCGGGAACCTACAATGAGCAGTTCTTC.

J is TRBJ1-6 and V is TRBV28; D gene uncertain. CDR1 and CDR2 from the germline V gene are MDHEN and SYDVKM. This CDR3 comprises 11 residues. Trimming removed 4 bases from V and 9 bases from J, with 4 bases in between. The CDR3 is CASSSISPLHF. CDR3 bases: TGTGCCAGCAGTTCAATTTCACCCCTCCACTTT.

The CDR3, as DNA: TGTGCCAGCAGCAAAGGCCCCGACACAGATACGCAGTATTTT. Protein sequence: CASSKGPDTDTQYF. The chain recombines TRBV21-1 with TRBJ2-3. TRBV21-1 is labeled a pseudogene. CDR3 size: 14 residues.

This clone has just one count. V usage is TRBV19 and J usage is TRBJ1-1, with TRBD1 matching over 9 bases. The CDR3 is made up of 13 amino acids. Germline V gene data show CDR1 as LNHDA and CDR2 as SQIVND (reference sequence). Trimming removed 0 bases from V and 10 bases from J; junction bases left unmatched: 3. The CDR3 loop reads CASSIDWDRAAFF. The CDR3 bases are TGTGCCAGTAGTATAGATTGGGACAGGGCAGCTTTCTTT. Looking up the rest from reference TRBV19 and TRBJ1-1 gives the full variable domain: DGGITQSPKYLFRKEGQNVTLSCEQNLNHDAMYWYRQDPGQGLRLIYYSQIVNDFQKGDIAEGYSVSREKKESFPLTVTSAQKNPTAFYLCASSIDWDRAAFFGQGTRLTVV.

This chain uses TRBV6-7 with TRBJ1-4, with D possibly matching TRBD1 (5 bases). TRBV6-7 is an ORF for which the function is uncertain. V dropped 6 bases and J dropped 0 bases, with 5 bases sitting between them. CDR3 size: 13 residues. The CDR3 reads CASRTATNEKLFF. CDR3 nucleotides: TGTGCCAGCAGGACAGCAACTAATGAAAAACTGTTTTTT.

This clone showed up just a few times. The rearrangement uses TRBV19 and TRBJ1-3; no clear D gene. CDR1 is LNHDA, CDR2 SQIVND, per germline (reference sequence). The CDR3 contains 15 residues. The V gene lost 5 bases and the J gene lost 0 bases, with 11 bases spanning the gap. Written as DNA, the CDR3 is TGTGCCAGTAGTTCGACACCAGACTCTGGAAACACCATATATTTT. It translates to CASSSTPDSGNTIYF. Full variable domain (remainder filled in from reference TRBV19 and TRBJ1-3): DGGITQSPKYLFRKEGQNVTLSCEQNLNHDAMYWYRQDPGQGLRLIYYSQIVNDFQKGDIAEGYSVSREKKESFPLTVTSAQKNPTAFYLCASSSTPDSGNTIYFGEGSWLTVV.

CDR3 DNA: TGTGCCAGCAGCTTTGAAAGGACCGGAGGGACTGAAGCTTTCTTT. This gives the protein CASSFERTGGTEAFF. The V gene is TRBV7-8, the J gene TRBJ1-1; no reliable D call. Trimming left V 3 bases short and J 5 bases short, with 16 bases between. Germline lookup yields CDR1 SGHVS and CDR2 FQNEAQ. The CDR3 runs to 15 residues.

This chain uses TRBV9 with TRBJ1-3; perhaps TRBD1 as D (6 bases). The CDR3 is 15 amino acids. V gave up 3 bases and J gave up 4 bases, with 14 bases separating them. Germline CDR1 is SGDLS and CDR2 is YYNGEE. Here the CDR3 reads CASSETGQPGNTIYF. The CDR3 coding sequence is TGTGCCAGCAGCGAGACTGGACAGCCGGGAAACACCATATATTTT.

The chain recombines TRBV19 with TRBJ1-5; D gene unclear. The germline V and J ends were trimmed by 11 bases and 1 base, with 12 bases remaining between them. Germline assignment: CDR1 LNHDA and CDR2 SQIVND (reference sequence). This CDR3 has 13 residues. The CDR3 DNA reads as TGTGCCTCGATGGGATACAGCAATCAGCCCCAGCATTTT. Translated: CASMGYSNQPQHF.

This clone was counted a few times. The CDR3 DNA is TGTGCCAGCTCGCAGGGGGAACATGAGCAGTACTTC. Residues: CASSQGEHEQYF. The chain recombines TRBV11-2 with TRBJ2-7, with 7 bases identical to TRBD1. The CDR3 is 12 amino acids. In germline, CDR1 is SGHAT, CDR2 FQNNGV. V shed 8 bases, J shed 7 bases, and the junction held 8 bases outside the gene matches.

The chain employs TRBV4-1 and TRBJ1-1, with D perhaps TRBD1 (6 bases). The V end was cut by 2 bases, the J end by 5 bases, with 15 bases between. Germline V gives CDR1 MGHRA, CDR2 YSYEKL. This CDR3 is 15 amino acids long. In DNA, the CDR3 is TGCGCCAGCAGCCAACCCCCGCAGGGGAGTACTGAAGCTTTCTTT. Protein sequence: CASSQPPQGSTEAFF.

The chain has TRBV15 and TRBJ1-5, with D perhaps matching TRBD1 (5 bases). V dropped 4 bases and J dropped 0 bases, with 22 bases sitting between them. The V gene's germline CDR1 is LNHNV and CDR2 YYDKDF (reference sequence). The CDR3 is made up of 19 amino acids. CDR3 protein: CATSTGTGFLGYSNQPQHF. Here the CDR3 DNA reads TGTGCCACCAGCACGGGAACAGGATTTTTGGGCTATAGCAATCAGCCCCAGCATTTT. Using reference TRBV15 and TRBJ1-5 for the parts outside the CDR3, the full variable domain is DAMVIQNPRYQVTQFGKPVTLSCSQTLNHNVMYWYQQKSSQAPKLLFHYYDKDFNNEADTPDNFQSRRPNTSFCFLDIRSPGLGDTAMYLCATSTGTGFLGYSNQPQHFGDGTRLSIL.

This chain uses TRBV19 with TRBJ2-7, with 8 bases aligning to TRBD1. The CDR3 is 15 residues long. Germline CDR1 and CDR2: LNHDA and SQIVND (reference sequence). Trimming removed 8 bases from V and 5 bases from J; junction bases left unmatched: 14. Here the CDR3 DNA reads TGTGCCAGTCGGCCATTTACAGGGGGTTCTCACGAGCAGTACTTC. Protein sequence: CASRPFTGGSHEQYF.

A few counts support this clone. A read error is the likely source, as a far larger clone sits one nucleotide away. The chain combines TRBV7-3 with TRBJ2-3; TRBD2 agrees at 8 bases. V dropped 4 bases and J dropped 4; count of bases not matched to a gene: 7. Germline V gene sequence: CDR1 SGHTA, CDR2 FQGTGA. The CDR3 has 15 residues. The CDR3 DNA sequence: TGTGCCAGCAGCTCCTCCGGGGGGGGCGCAGATACGCAGTATTTT. Translation gives CASSSSGGGADTQYF.

This clone was seen at least ten times. The chain is built from TRBV11-2 and TRBJ1-4; the match to TRBD1 covers 8 bases. CDR3 size: 17 residues. Germline V lookup: CDR1 SGHAT, CDR2 FQNNGV. The J segment lost 8 bases and the V segment lost 5 bases, leaving 16 bases of the junction unmatched. The CDR3 loop reads CASSPHTGGMVGEKLFF. The CDR3 nucleotides are TGTGCCAGCAGCCCACATACAGGGGGGATGGTAGGGGAAAAACTGTTTTTT. Supplemented by reference TRBV11-2 and TRBJ1-4, the full variable domain reads EAGVAQSPRYKIIEKRQSVAFWCNPISGHATLYWYQQILGQGPKLLIQFQNNGVVDDSQLPKDRFSAERLKGVDSTLKIQPAKLEDSAVYLCASSPHTGGMVGEKLFFGSGTQLSVL.

The chain recombines TRBV7-3 with TRBJ1-3, with D possibly matching TRBD1 (6 bases). The CDR3 has 15 amino acids. Germline CDR1 reads SGHTA; CDR2 reads FQGTGA. Between the trimmed V and J ends, which lost 5 bases and 8 bases, there was a span of 19 bases. This CDR3 is CASSPGTHPSDTIYF. Here the CDR3 DNA reads TGTGCCAGCAGCCCCGGGACACACCCGTCGGACACCATATATTTT.

The chain uses TRBV2 and TRBJ2-3, with 10 positions matching TRBD2. Germline values: CDR1 SNHLY, CDR2 FYNNEI. CDR3 length equals 18 residues. V shed 1 base and J 1 base; nucleotides not matched to a gene: 8. CDR3 loop: CASSEGEWLAGGTDTQYF. The CDR3 DNA is TGTGCCAGCAGTGAAGGGGAGTGGCTAGCGGGGGGCACAGATACGCAGTATTTT.

The chain has TRBV11-2 and TRBJ2-1, with TRBD2 as a possible D gene (5 bases). The CDR3 has 12 amino acids. Germline V gene lookup returns CDR1 SGHAT and CDR2 FQNNGV. V was trimmed by 5 bases and J by 3 bases, leaving 5 bases between them. The CDR3 is CASSRDYNEQFF. As DNA, the CDR3 is TGTGCCAGCAGCCGGGACTACAATGAGCAGTTCTTC.